The next 5 T cell receptor beta chains were all read from a single sample in a study of T cell responses to AZD1222 COVID-19 vaccine. Profiled with immunoSEQ multiplex PCR; TCRdb holds only in-frame clones, not every one. The sample records some 180,000 clones, nearly 95% being singletons. Sequencing was performed on peripheral blood, taken 28 days after the second AZD1222 dose. These receptors were obtained from an adult who received the AZD1222 COVID-19 vaccine.

This chain connects TRBV5-1 to TRBJ2-7; 9 bases align to TRBD1. Germline V gives CDR1 SGHRS, CDR2 YFSETQ. V shed 3 bases and J 4 bases; nucleotides not matched to a gene: 8. The CDR3 extends over 15 amino acids. The CDR3 loop is CASSSQPGQGYEQYF. In DNA form, the CDR3 reads TGCGCCAGCAGCTCACAGCCGGGACAGGGATACGAGCAGTACTTC.

This sequence joins TRBV13 and TRBJ2-1; tentative D call: TRBD2 (6 bases). This CDR3 region has 15 residues. CDR1 is PRHDT and CDR2 is FYEKMQ in the germline V gene (reference sequence). V lost 5 bases, J lost 0 bases, and 11 bases lay in between. This CDR3 reads CASSASVSSYNEQFF. CDR3 nucleotides: TGTGCCAGCAGCGCTAGCGTCAGCTCCTACAATGAGCAGTTCTTC.

The chain recombines TRBV5-8 with TRBJ1-5; 7 nucleotides align to TRBD1. In germline, CDR1 is SGHTS, CDR2 YDEGEE. V gave up 3 bases and J gave up 3 bases; unmatched junction bases: 3. This CDR3 spans 14 amino acids. CDR3 DNA sequence: TGTGCCAGCAGCTCAGGGGGGCCCAATCAGCCCCAGCATTTT. Translated, it gives CASSSGGPNQPQHF.

The rearrangement joins TRBV6-2 or TRBV6-3 to TRBJ2-2, with 8 positions matching TRBD1. This CDR3 region has 16 residues. Germline CDR1 reads MNHEY; CDR2 reads SVGEGT. V dropped 3 bases and J dropped 8; count of bases not matched to a gene: 11. CDR3 DNA: TGTGCCAGCAGTTATTATCTGACAGGGGTTTCTGGGGAGCTGTTTTTT. This gives the protein CASSYYLTGVSGELFF.

V and J are TRBV7-2 and TRBJ2-7; tentative D call: TRBD2 (6 bases). The CDR3 extends over 12 amino acids. Per the germline V gene, CDR1 is SGHTA and CDR2 is FQGNSA. Deletions cut 5 bases from V and 6 bases from J, with 11 bases between. Written as DNA, the CDR3 is TGTGCCAGCAGCCAGCGACTAGGCGAGCAGTACTTC. Its protein is CASSQRLGEQYF.